The subject of this entry is one TCR beta chain. No antigen is known for it. Source study methods: Filtering differed for immunoSEQ, which gave only junction sequences without quality scores. Clones were read by immunoSEQ multiplex PCR, and TCRdb kept only the in-frame ones, dropping some. From that table come the V and J calls and clone size; the DNA was used to work out D and trimming. Among over 400,000 clones listed, about 78% were seen once. These data originate in a study of shared clonotypes between healthy human individuals. Regarding the study as a whole: What limited the represented genetic and exposure-history diversity was the small number of donors.

The sequence came from a woman between 40 and 50 years old in good health. Some clones in this sample may be carry-over from other donors' samples. Sequencing input: PBMCs.

CDR3 loop: CASSSLGGTEAFF. Here the CDR3 DNA reads TGTGCCAGCAGCTCCCTGGGCGGCACTGAAGCTTTCTTT. This rearrangement joins TRBV7-9 to TRBJ1-1; D not certain. Germline lookup yields CDR1 SEHNR and CDR2 FQNEAQ (reference sequence). This CDR3 has 13 amino acids. Trimming pared 4 bases from V and 4 bases from J, leaving 10 bases between. The whole variable domain, filled in from reference TRBV7-9 and TRBJ1-1, reads DTGVSQNPRHKITKRGQNVTFRCDPISEHNRLYWYRQTLGQGPEFLTYFQNEAQLEKSRLLSDRFSAERPKGSFSTLEIQRTEQGDSAMYLCASSSLGGTEAFFGQGTRLTVV.